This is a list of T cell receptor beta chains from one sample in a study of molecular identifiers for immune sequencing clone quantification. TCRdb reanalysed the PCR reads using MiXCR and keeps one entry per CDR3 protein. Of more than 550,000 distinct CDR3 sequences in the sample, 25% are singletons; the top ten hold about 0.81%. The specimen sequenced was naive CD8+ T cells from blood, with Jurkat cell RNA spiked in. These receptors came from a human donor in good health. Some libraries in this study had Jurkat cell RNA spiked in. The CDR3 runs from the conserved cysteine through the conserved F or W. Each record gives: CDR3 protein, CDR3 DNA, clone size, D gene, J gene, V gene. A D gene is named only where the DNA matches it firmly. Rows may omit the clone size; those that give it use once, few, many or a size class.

CDR3aa: CASSQGGTSGWYEQYF
CDR3nt: TGCGCCAGCAGCCAAGGGGGGACTAGCGGTTGGTACGAGCAGTACTTC
abundance: few
d_gene: TRBD2
j_gene: TRBJ2-7
v_gene: TRBV4-3

CDR3aa: CASSQWTGGNEQYF
CDR3nt: TGCGCCAGCAGCCAATGGACAGGGGGGAACGAGCAGTACTTC
abundance: NA
d_gene: TRBD1
j_gene: TRBJ2-7
v_gene: TRBV4-3

CDR3aa: CASSSDRDYQPQHF
CDR3nt: TGTGCCAGCAGTTCGGACAGGGACTATCAGCCCCAGCATTTT
abundance: many
d_gene: TRBD1
j_gene: TRBJ1-5
v_gene: TRBV12-3/TRBV12-4

CDR3aa: CASSQSVGGPSTGELFF
CDR3nt: TGCGCCAGCAGCCAATCGGTGGGGGGGCCCTCCACCGGGGAGCTGTTTTTT
abundance: NA
d_gene: NA
j_gene: TRBJ2-2
v_gene: TRBV4-3

CDR3aa: CASSGTAVDYEQYF
CDR3nt: TGCGCCAGCAGCGGGACAGCGGTCGACTACGAGCAGTACTTC
abundance: many
d_gene: TRBD1
j_gene: TRBJ2-7
v_gene: TRBV5-1

CDR3aa: CASSHQGGVLNTGELFF
CDR3nt: TGTGCCAGCAGCCACCAAGGGGGAGTCCTGAACACCGGGGAGCTGTTTTTT
abundance: few
d_gene: NA
j_gene: TRBJ2-2
v_gene: TRBV12-3/TRBV12-4

CDR3aa: CASSPPTGTESYEQYF
CDR3nt: TGTGCCAGCAGTCCTCCCACGGGGACAGAGAGCTACGAGCAGTACTTC
abundance: many
d_gene: TRBD1
j_gene: TRBJ2-7
v_gene: TRBV6-1

CDR3aa: CASSLGTMQYF
CDR3nt: TGTGCCAGCAGCCTCGGAACTATGCAGTACTTC
abundance: many
d_gene: NA
j_gene: TRBJ2-5
v_gene: TRBV7-9

CDR3aa: CASSPLSSGANVLTF
CDR3nt: TGTGCCAGCAGCCCATTAAGCTCTGGGGCCAACGTCCTGACTTTC
abundance: many
d_gene: NA
j_gene: TRBJ2-6
v_gene: TRBV7-9

CDR3aa: CSAREIGTELYSNQPQHF
CDR3nt: TGCAGTGCTAGGGAAATAGGGACAGAGCTTTATAGCAATCAGCCCCAGCATTTT
abundance: many
d_gene: TRBD1
j_gene: TRBJ1-5
v_gene: TRBV20-1

CDR3aa: CASTNPGGTEITSTDTQYF
CDR3nt: TGTGCCAGTACCAATCCGGGCGGGACAGAAATTACCAGCACAGATACGCAGTATTTT
abundance: few
d_gene: NA
j_gene: TRBJ2-3
v_gene: TRBV19

CDR3aa: CASRTDSGYMNTEAFF
CDR3nt: TGTGCCAGCAGGACGGACAGCGGATATATGAACACTGAAGCTTTCTTT
abundance: few
d_gene: NA
j_gene: TRBJ1-1
v_gene: TRBV11-3

CDR3aa: CASSFGAGGSEQFF
CDR3nt: TGTGCCAGCAGCTTCGGAGCGGGAGGGTCTGAGCAGTTCTTC
abundance: NA
d_gene: TRBD2
j_gene: TRBJ2-1
v_gene: TRBV7-2

CDR3aa: CASSQSPGPYEQYF
CDR3nt: TGTGCCAGCAGCCAAAGTCCGGGACCCTACGAGCAGTACTTC
abundance: many
d_gene: NA
j_gene: TRBJ2-7
v_gene: TRBV3-1

CDR3aa: CASGLGRGGDYGYTF
CDR3nt: TGTGCTAGTGGTTTGGGCCGAGGCGGAGATTATGGCTACACCTTC
abundance: many
d_gene: NA
j_gene: TRBJ1-2
v_gene: TRBV12-5

CDR3aa: CASSTGPYGYTF
CDR3nt: TGTGCCAGTAGTACGGGCCCTTATGGCTACACCTTC
abundance: few
d_gene: NA
j_gene: TRBJ1-2
v_gene: TRBV19

CDR3aa: CASRFQGIENTIYF
CDR3nt: TGTGCCAGCAGGTTTCAGGGGATCGAAAACACCATATATTTT
abundance: many
d_gene: NA
j_gene: TRBJ1-3
v_gene: TRBV2

CDR3aa: CASSLERQMNTEAFF
CDR3nt: TGTGCCAGCAGCTTAGAGCGACAGATGAACACTGAAGCTTTCTTT
abundance: NA
d_gene: NA
j_gene: TRBJ1-1
v_gene: TRBV11-2

CDR3aa: CASSLSLVDEQFF
CDR3nt: TGTGCCAGCAGCTTAAGCTTGGTTGATGAGCAGTTCTTC
abundance: NA
d_gene: NA
j_gene: TRBJ2-1
v_gene: TRBV7-8

CDR3aa: CASSLVQGNGQFF
CDR3nt: TGTGCCAGCAGCTTGGTACAGGGCAATGGGCAGTTCTTC
abundance: NA
d_gene: NA
j_gene: TRBJ2-1
v_gene: TRBV7-3

CDR3aa: CASSFPLSGLSYNEQFF
CDR3nt: TGTGCCAGCAGCTTCCCACTGAGCGGACTCTCCTACAATGAGCAGTTCTTC
abundance: many
d_gene: NA
j_gene: TRBJ2-1
v_gene: TRBV7-2

CDR3aa: CASSYGGQGSYEQYF
CDR3nt: TGTGCCAGCAGCTACGGGGGACAGGGATCCTACGAGCAGTACTTC
abundance: many
d_gene: TRBD1
j_gene: TRBJ2-7
v_gene: TRBV6-2/TRBV6-3

CDR3aa: CASSLVVVHNQPQHF
CDR3nt: TGTGCCAGCAGCTTAGTGGTTGTTCATAATCAGCCCCAGCATTTT
abundance: many
d_gene: NA
j_gene: TRBJ1-5
v_gene: TRBV11-2

CDR3aa: CASSLWVAGQETQYF
CDR3nt: TGTGCCAGCAGCTTATGGGTAGCGGGACAAGAGACCCAGTACTTC
abundance: NA
d_gene: TRBD2
j_gene: TRBJ2-5
v_gene: TRBV7-9

CDR3aa: CASSVGQGALYEQYF
CDR3nt: TGTGCCAGTAGTGTCGGACAGGGGGCTCTGTACGAGCAGTACTTC
abundance: many
d_gene: TRBD1
j_gene: TRBJ2-7
v_gene: TRBV19

CDR3aa: CASSPQGWLNEKLFF
CDR3nt: TGCGCCAGCAGCCCGCAGGGTTGGCTTAATGAAAAACTGTTTTTT
abundance: many
d_gene: NA
j_gene: TRBJ1-4
v_gene: TRBV4-3

CDR3aa: CASSLRGLAGADTQYF
CDR3nt: TGTGCCAGCAGCCTTCGGGGACTAGCGGGAGCGGATACGCAGTATTTT
abundance: NA
d_gene: TRBD2
j_gene: TRBJ2-3
v_gene: TRBV11-3

CDR3aa: CASSSEQDGSYEQYF
CDR3nt: TGTGCCAGCAGCTCGGAACAGGACGGATCCTACGAGCAGTACTTC
abundance: NA
d_gene: NA
j_gene: TRBJ2-7
v_gene: TRBV7-2